The clone carrying this T cell receptor beta chain was picked up a small number of times. This sample was included in a study of T-cell memory formation after mild COVID-19. Overall study: Largely, TCR clusters stayed within a single donor.

TCRalpha and TCRbeta libraries used 5'RACE with constant-segment primers and UMIs. TCRdb re-derived calls from the 5' RACE reads in MiXCR, one entry per CDR3 protein. The table shows around 450,000 distinct CDR3 sequences, with 20% to 25% occurring only once. V lost 5 bases, J lost 2 bases, and 23 bases lay in between. The germline CDR1 and CDR2 sequences are SGHVS and FNYEAQ. This CDR3 is built from 18 residues. This clonotype was sampled from an adult woman who had mild COVID-19 (a few samples of this study predate the infection). Cell type and time point are not known. The sample taken for sequencing was PBMCs or a T cell subset sorted from them (not recorded which). J is TRBJ2-3 and V is TRBV7-6; the D gene is possibly TRBD1 (6 bases). The chain's CDR3 is CASSQSHSLGALTDTQYF. The CDR3 DNA reads TGTGCCAGCAGCCAATCCCACTCCCTGGGGGCTCTCACAGATACGCAGTATTTT.